Presented here are 10 T cell receptor beta chains from one specimen sequenced in a study of preoperative IRX-2 immunotherapy in early breast cancer. Produced via immunoSEQ multiplex PCR; TCRdb's table is partial and in-frame only. This sample yields approximately 25,000 clones, of which around 72% are seen a single time; 5.5% to 8% belongs to the top ten. The treatment denotes: preoperative locoregional IRX-2 cytokine immunotherapy. The material was lymph node tissue, obtained after IRX-2 immunotherapy. All receptors derive from a human donor with breast cancer.

Concerning this clone: The germline gene is not matched at one end of the junction; a read error may be the cause. This rearrangement joins TRBV6-8 to TRBJ1-5; TRBD1 aligns across 9 bases. Looked up from germline, CDR1 is MNHGY and CDR2 is SAAAGT. The CDR3 runs 17 residues. CDR3 amino acids: CAISARQGVVGNQPQHF. In DNA, the CDR3 is TGTGCCATCAGTGCCCGACAGGGGGTAGTAGGCAATCAGCCCCAGCATTTT.

The chain couples TRBV7-6 to TRBJ1-1; a weak D match, TRBD1 (5 bases). Trimming stripped 5 bases from V and 5 bases from J, with 18 bases between. The CDR3 spans 15 residues. Germline loops: CDR1 SGHVS, CDR2 FNYEAQ. The CDR3 DNA follows: TGTGCCAGCAGCCAAGCCGGGGGGGGAGAAACTGAAGCTTTCTTT. Translation: CASSQAGGGETEAFF.

The chain employs TRBV7-7 and TRBJ2-1, with 10 bases aligning to TRBD2. Germline loops: CDR1 SSHAT, CDR2 FNYEAQ (reference sequence). The CDR3 is made up of 15 amino acids. Losses at the gene ends were 1 base for V and 8 bases for J; bases not matched to a gene: 5. The CDR3 loop reads CASSLGSGRVDEQFF. As DNA, the CDR3 is TGTGCCAGCAGCTTAGGCAGCGGGAGGGTGGATGAGCAGTTCTTC.

This clone was recorded a few times. The CDR3 DNA follows: TGCAGCGTTGAAGATCCGGCCCGAATCGCTAGCGGGAGGGCGAAGAGGGGCACAGATACGCAGTATTTT. This encodes CSVEDPARIASGRAKRGTDTQYF. The chain has TRBV29-1 and TRBJ2-3, with TRBD2 matching over 12 bases. CDR1 is SQVTM and CDR2 is ANQGSEA in the germline V gene. The CDR3 consists of 23 residues. The trim removed 0 bases at V and 1 base at J, leaving 23 bases unmatched.

V and J are TRBV28 and TRBJ1-2, with no clear D. The CDR3 contains 13 residues. Trimming pared 6 bases from V and 4 bases from J, leaving 12 bases between. Germline V CDR1 and CDR2: MDHEN, SYDVKM. The CDR3 region has the DNA TGTGCCAGCAGCCCTCTTCGATTCTATGGCTACACCTTC. It yields the protein CASSPLRFYGYTF.

The chain links TRBV9 to TRBJ2-3; D might be TRBD1 (6 bases). CDR1 and CDR2 (germline): SGDLS, YYNGEE. There are 13 residues in the CDR3. The germline V and J ends were trimmed by 6 bases and 3 bases, with 11 bases remaining between them. CDR3 in amino acids: CASNRELTDTQYF. The CDR3 DNA sequence: TGTGCCAGCAACAGGGAATTGACAGATACGCAGTATTTT.

The chain uses TRBV19 and TRBJ1-2; D not certain. The germline V gene encodes CDR1 LNHDA and CDR2 SQIVND (reference sequence). The CDR3 contains 15 residues. V dropped 6 bases and J dropped 4 bases, with 18 bases sitting between them. The CDR3 region has the DNA TGTGCCAGTAGCCCCACAGTCGCAATTTCCTATGGCTACACCTTC. Amino acid sequence: CASSPTVAISYGYTF. The complete variable domain, with remaining parts taken from reference TRBV19 and TRBJ1-2, reads DGGITQSPKYLFRKEGQNVTLSCEQNLNHDAMYWYRQDPGQGLRLIYYSQIVNDFQKGDIAEGYSVSREKKESFPLTVTSAQKNPTAFYLCASSPTVAISYGYTFGSGTRLTVV.

The V and J genes are TRBV11-3 and TRBJ2-4, with 8 positions matching TRBD2. After removal of 5 bases from V and 1 base from J, the junction contained 16 bases not matched to a gene. CDR3 length equals 19 residues. From germline, CDR1 is SGHNT and CDR2 YENEEA. This chain's CDR3 is CASSQAGGLAGNAKNIQYF. CDR3 DNA: TGTGCCAGCAGCCAGGCGGGCGGACTAGCTGGTAATGCCAAAAACATTCAGTACTTC.

The CDR3 sequence is CASSQDPASGGYNEQFF. The CDR3 DNA sequence: TGCGCCAGCAGCCAAGACCCCGCTAGCGGGGGGTACAATGAGCAGTTCTTC. J is TRBJ2-1 and V is TRBV1; the D call of TRBD2 is as the table states it, not checked on the DNA. TRBV1 is described as a pseudogene. The CDR3 loop spans 17 amino acids.

The gene calls are TRBV28 and TRBJ2-2; 12 positions agree with TRBD2. This CDR3 region has 15 residues. The V gene end was trimmed by 6 bases and the J gene end by 7 bases; junction bases not matched to a gene: 6. Germline assignment: CDR1 MDHEN and CDR2 SYDVKM. The CDR3 DNA reads TGTGCCAGCAGGATGACTAGCGGGAGTAGCGGGGAGCTGTTTTTT. Its protein is CASRMTSGSSGELFF.